The text below deals with one T cell receptor (beta chain). The V end lost 6 bases, the J end lost 5 bases, and 16 bases lay between the germline ends. The length of the CDR3 is 15 residues. Germline assignment: CDR1 ENHRY and CDR2 SYGVKD. Positive CCR7 selection of CD45RO-negative cells yielded the naive CD8 cells, and terminally differentiated effector memory CD45RA+ cells were excluded. All donors were Caucasian adults living in Nashville, Tennessee. The sample comes from a study of shared clonotypes between healthy human individuals. Every subset had its genomic DNA shared out evenly among several immunoSEQ plates. In the original workflow: Quality scores were absent from the junction-only immunoSEQ sequences, so filtering differed. Using immunoSEQ multiplex PCR, the repertoire was profiled, and TCRdb retains in-frame clones only, with some absent. The V and J calls and clone size come from that table; D and trimming were worked out from the DNA. The data contain roughly 1,800,000 clones, about 95% of them singletons.

The sequenced sample consisted of naive CD8+ T cells sorted from blood. V usage is TRBV10-3 and J usage is TRBJ2-2; D is tentatively TRBD1 or TRBD2 (5 bases each). The TCR sequence derives from a man aged 18-30 years in good health. The CDR3 loop is CAISTGTVKTGELFF. As DNA, the CDR3 is TGTGCCATCAGCACCGGGACCGTCAAAACCGGGGAGCTGTTTTTT.